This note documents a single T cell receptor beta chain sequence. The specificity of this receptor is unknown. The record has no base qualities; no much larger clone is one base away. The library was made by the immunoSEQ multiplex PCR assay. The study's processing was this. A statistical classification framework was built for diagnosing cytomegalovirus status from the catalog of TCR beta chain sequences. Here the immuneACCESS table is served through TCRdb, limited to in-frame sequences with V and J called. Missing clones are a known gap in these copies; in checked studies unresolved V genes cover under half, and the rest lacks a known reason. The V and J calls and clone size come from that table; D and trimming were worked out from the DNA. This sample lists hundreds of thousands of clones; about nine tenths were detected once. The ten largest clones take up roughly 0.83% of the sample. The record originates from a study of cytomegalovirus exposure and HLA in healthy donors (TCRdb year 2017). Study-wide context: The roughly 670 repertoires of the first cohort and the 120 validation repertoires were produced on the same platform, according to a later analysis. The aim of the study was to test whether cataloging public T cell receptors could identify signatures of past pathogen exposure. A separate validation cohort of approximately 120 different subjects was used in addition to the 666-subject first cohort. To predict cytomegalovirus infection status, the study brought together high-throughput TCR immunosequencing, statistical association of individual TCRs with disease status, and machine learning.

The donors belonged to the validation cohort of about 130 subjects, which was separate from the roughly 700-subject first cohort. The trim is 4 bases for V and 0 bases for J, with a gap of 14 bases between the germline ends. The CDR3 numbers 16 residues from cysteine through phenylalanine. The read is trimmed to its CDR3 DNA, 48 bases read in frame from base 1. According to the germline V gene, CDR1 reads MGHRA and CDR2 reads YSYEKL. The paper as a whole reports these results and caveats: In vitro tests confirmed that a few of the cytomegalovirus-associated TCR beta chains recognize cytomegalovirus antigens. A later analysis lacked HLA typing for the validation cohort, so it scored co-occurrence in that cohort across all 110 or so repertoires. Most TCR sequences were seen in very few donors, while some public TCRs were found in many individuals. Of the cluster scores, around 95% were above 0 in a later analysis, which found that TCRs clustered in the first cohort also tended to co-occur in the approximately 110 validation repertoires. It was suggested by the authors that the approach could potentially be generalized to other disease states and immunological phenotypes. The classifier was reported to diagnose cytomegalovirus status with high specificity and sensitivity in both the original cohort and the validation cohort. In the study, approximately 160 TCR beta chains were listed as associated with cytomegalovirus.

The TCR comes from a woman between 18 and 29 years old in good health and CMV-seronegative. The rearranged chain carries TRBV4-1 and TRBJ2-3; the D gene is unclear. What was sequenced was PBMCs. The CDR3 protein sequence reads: CASSPFRGSSTDTQYF. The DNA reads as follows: TGCGCCAGCAGCCCTTTTAGAGGATCTAGCACAGATACGCAGTATTTT.